The 24 T cell receptor beta chains in this list originate from one sample, sequenced in a study of CD8+ T cells in alopecia areata. Sequencing used cDNA as its template, made by extracting RNA and reverse transcribing it. The data were produced by immunoSEQ multiplex PCR, yet TCRdb's version contains in-frame clones alone and is incomplete. The sample lists about 220,000 clones; around 57% were seen once. Treatment denoted: oral pan-JAK inhibitor, 5-10 mg twice daily. Source: CD4+ T cells sorted from blood, taken at week 4, from a patient treated with tofacitinib. These TCRs come from a human donor with alopecia areata.

The genes are TRBV30 and TRBJ1-2; D ambiguous. Germline values: CDR1 GTSNPN, CDR2 SVGIG (reference sequence). With 0 bases removed from V and 4 bases from J, the gap between germline ends came to 9 bases. The CDR3 length is 13 residues. The CDR3 spells CAWSVMGSYGYTF. CDR3 in DNA: TGTGCCTGGAGTGTAATGGGATCCTATGGCTACACCTTC.

This chain uses TRBV29-1 with TRBJ1-5; 9 bases agree with TRBD1. Trimming took 4 bases from V and 2 from J; bases not matched to a gene: 3. The CDR3 extends over 14 amino acids. In germline, CDR1 is SQVTM, CDR2 ANQGSEA. The CDR3 is CSVGQGDGNQPQHF. In DNA form, the CDR3 reads TGCAGCGTTGGACAGGGGGATGGCAATCAGCCCCAGCATTTT. Full variable domain (rest looked up from reference TRBV29-1 and TRBJ1-5): SAVISQKPSRDICQRGTSLTIQCQVDSQVTMMFWYRQQPGQSLTLIATANQGSEATYESGFVIDKFPISRPNLTFSTLTVSNMSPEDSSIYLCSVGQGDGNQPQHFGDGTRLSIL.

This clone has a handful of counts. The chain is built from TRBV29-1 and TRBJ2-5, with D possibly being TRBD2 (6 bases). Trimming stripped 5 bases from V and 5 bases from J, with 18 bases between. Germline CDR1 reads SQVTM; CDR2 reads ANQGSEA. The CDR3 length is 14 residues. CDR3 coding DNA: TGCAGCGTTACCCGTGGGGGGAATGAGGAGACCCAGTACTTC. Its translation: CSVTRGGNEETQYF.

V usage is TRBV4-3 and J usage is TRBJ1-4, with 10 bases identical to TRBD1. V lost 5 bases and J lost 7; bases outside the gene matches: 10. The CDR3 extends over 16 amino acids. Germline V gives CDR1 LGHNA, CDR2 YSLEER. CDR3: CASSVTRQGAGEKLFF. The CDR3 DNA reads TGCGCCAGCAGCGTGACCCGACAGGGGGCAGGTGAAAAACTGTTTTTT.

The chain combines TRBV5-1 with TRBJ1-2; D remains ambiguous. Trimming cost V 0 bases and J 3 bases, with 12 bases left between them. The CDR3 has 15 amino acids. The germline V gene encodes CDR1 SGHRS and CDR2 YFSETQ. This CDR3 is CASSLGLEGDYGYTF. Here the CDR3 DNA reads TGCGCCAGCAGCTTGGGTTTGGAGGGTGACTATGGCTACACCTTC.

V usage is TRBV2 and J usage is TRBJ1-6; tentative D call: TRBD1 (5 bases). In germline, CDR1 is SNHLY, CDR2 FYNNEI. The CDR3 has 15 residues. V dropped 4 bases and J dropped 5 bases, with 12 bases sitting between them. The CDR3 region is CASSGGVLDNSPLHF. In nucleotides, the CDR3 is TGTGCCAGCAGTGGAGGGGTCCTTGATAATTCACCCCTCCACTTT.

The chain uses TRBV29-1 and TRBJ1-3, with a weak D call TRBD1 (5 bases). Trimming stripped 6 bases from V and 9 bases from J, with 12 bases between. The germline V gene has CDR1 SQVTM and CDR2 ANQGSEA. The CDR3 length is 11 residues. The CDR3 loop reads CSVIQGATIYF. The CDR3 nucleotides read TGCAGCGTCATTCAGGGAGCCACCATATATTTT.

This sequence joins TRBV29-1 and TRBJ2-5; D uncertain. Trimming took off 0 bases at V and 7 bases at J, with 12 bases between the two ends. CDR3 length: 13 residues. The germline V gene has CDR1 SQVTM and CDR2 ANQGSEA. CDR3 bases: TGCAGCGTTGAAGATCTGGTCGGCGGGACCCAGTACTTC. It encodes CSVEDLVGGTQYF.

The chain employs TRBV30 and TRBJ2-6; no reliable D call. The CDR3 extends over 18 amino acids. Per the germline V gene, CDR1 is GTSNPN and CDR2 is SVGIG (reference sequence). Trimming removed 0 bases from V and 0 bases from J, with 15 bases in between. CDR3: CAWSVWGASRSGANVLTF. In DNA form, the CDR3 reads TGTGCCTGGAGTGTATGGGGTGCCAGCCGCTCTGGGGCCAACGTCCTGACTTTC. The complete variable domain, with remaining parts taken from reference TRBV30 and TRBJ2-6, reads SQTIHQWPATLVQPVGSPLSLECTVEGTSNPNLYWYRQAAGRGLQLLFYSVGIGQISSEVPQNLSASRPQDRQFILSSKKLLLSDSGFYLCAWSVWGASRSGANVLTFGAGSRLTVL.

This sequence joins TRBV30 and TRBJ1-3; a possible D gene is TRBD1 (5 bases). The V gene lost 2 bases and the J gene lost 1 base, with 15 bases spanning the gap. Germline CDR1 is GTSNPN and CDR2 is SVGIG (reference sequence). This CDR3 comprises 16 residues. The chain's CDR3 is CAWSTDPRVSGNTIYF. DNA of the CDR3: TGTGCCTGGAGTACCGACCCCAGGGTATCTGGAAACACCATATATTTT.

Only one count was recorded for this clone. This chain links TRBV19 with TRBJ1-2; a weak D match, TRBD1 (6 bases). V was clipped by 6 bases and J by 1 base, with 9 bases between them. There are 13 residues in the CDR3. Germline CDR1 LNHDA, CDR2 SQIVND (reference sequence). Here the CDR3 reads CASRQGINYGYTF. The DNA for the CDR3 is TGTGCCAGTAGACAGGGAATTAACTATGGCTACACCTTC. Full variable domain (missing parts from reference TRBV19 and TRBJ1-2): DGGITQSPKYLFRKEGQNVTLSCEQNLNHDAMYWYRQDPGQGLRLIYYSQIVNDFQKGDIAEGYSVSREKKESFPLTVTSAQKNPTAFYLCASRQGINYGYTFGSGTRLTVV.

A few counts support this clone. The chain couples TRBV5-5 to TRBJ2-1, with TRBD2 identical over 14 bases. Trimming cost V 5 bases and J 6 bases; bases outside gene matches: 4. This CDR3 contains 15 residues. Germline V gives CDR1 SGHKS, CDR2 YYEKEE (reference sequence). The CDR3 nucleotides are TGTGCCAGCAGAACCGGGACTAGCGGGGGCAATGAGCAGTTCTTC. This sequence encodes CASRTGTSGGNEQFF.

This clone came up many times. This chain uses TRBV5-1 with TRBJ2-3; 9 positions match TRBD1. Trimming took 4 bases from V and 7 from J; bases not matched to a gene: 4. CDR3 length: 13 residues. CDR1 and CDR2 (germline): SGHRS, YFSETQ. CDR3 region: CASSLGQGNTQYF. DNA of the CDR3: TGCGCCAGCAGCCTCGGACAGGGGAATACGCAGTATTTT.

This chain links TRBV29-1 with TRBJ2-1; TRBD1 might be the D (5 bases). This CDR3 region has 14 residues. Looked up from germline, CDR1 is SQVTM and CDR2 is ANQGSEA. V lost 4 bases and J 8 bases, leaving 18 bases between the germline ends. For the CDR3, the DNA is TGCAGCGTTGTGAGACAGCTCGCATGGGATGAGCAGTTCTTC. Protein product: CSVVRQLAWDEQFF.

This clone was counted between two and nine times. The chain has TRBV29-1 and TRBJ1-2; tentatively, D is TRBD1 (6 bases). This CDR3 is 13 amino acids long. CDR1 SQVTM and CDR2 ANQGSEA come from the germline V gene. Deletions cut 2 bases from V and 4 bases from J, with 11 bases between. The CDR3 loop is CSVEPQGSYGYTF. The CDR3 bases are TGCAGCGTTGAACCCCAGGGGAGCTATGGCTACACCTTC. The whole variable domain, remainder taken from reference TRBV29-1 and TRBJ1-2, is SAVISQKPSRDICQRGTSLTIQCQVDSQVTMMFWYRQQPGQSLTLIATANQGSEATYESGFVIDKFPISRPNLTFSTLTVSNMSPEDSSIYLCSVEPQGSYGYTFGSGTRLTVV.

The J gene is TRBJ1-5, the V gene TRBV7-2, with D unresolved. V lost 1 base and J lost 3, with 7 bases in between. This CDR3 has 14 amino acids. Looked up from germline, CDR1 is SGHTA and CDR2 is FQGNSA. CDR3 nucleotides: TGTGCCAGCAGCTTAGACACGATCAATCAGCCCCAGCATTTT. This gives the protein CASSLDTINQPQHF.

The chain carries TRBV7-2 and TRBJ2-7; a possible D gene is TRBD1 (5 bases). CDR1 is SGHTA and CDR2 is FQGNSA in the germline V gene. V was shortened by 4 bases and J by 2 bases, with 12 bases between the two germline ends. CDR3 length: 14 residues. DNA of the CDR3: TGTGCCAGCAGCTCGAGTAAGGGGCCCTACGAGCAGTACTTC. It yields the protein CASSSSKGPYEQYF.

This clone was counted ten times or more. The chain recombines TRBV7-2 with TRBJ2-1; D gene uncertain. V was clipped by 4 bases and J by 7 bases, with 11 bases between them. Germline CDR1 and CDR2: SGHTA and FQGNSA. This CDR3 spans 13 amino acids. CDR3 nucleotides: TGTGCCAGCAGCTGGGCAGTCGGGAATGAGCAGTTCTTC. It codes for CASSWAVGNEQFF.

J is TRBJ1-2 and V is TRBV29-1; D is uncertain. V dropped 7 bases and J dropped 0 bases, with 9 bases sitting between them. The germline V gene encodes CDR1 SQVTM and CDR2 ANQGSEA. CDR3 length: 12 residues. The CDR3 protein is CSGSVANYGYTF. The CDR3 DNA sequence: TGCAGCGGATCGGTAGCTAACTATGGCTACACCTTC.

The V gene is TRBV9, the J gene TRBJ2-3; weak D call: TRBD2 (6 bases). This CDR3 has 14 residues. The V gene's germline CDR1 is SGDLS and CDR2 YYNGEE. Trimming took off 4 bases at V and 4 bases at J, with 13 bases between the two ends. The CDR3 DNA is TGTGCCAGCAGCCCAGGGACTTCCCCAGATACGCAGTATTTT. Protein product: CASSPGTSPDTQYF.

This chain uses TRBV5-1 with TRBJ1-6; the D gene is possibly TRBD1 (6 bases). The CDR3 runs to 16 residues. CDR1 is SGHRS and CDR2 is YFSETQ in the germline V gene. V was pared by 6 bases and J by 4 bases, with 17 bases between. The CDR3 protein is CASTSGDAGYNSPLHF. In nucleotides, the CDR3 is TGCGCCAGCACCTCAGGGGACGCCGGTTATAATTCACCCCTCCACTTT.

V gene TRBV30 combines with J gene TRBJ1-6; D remains ambiguous. The CDR3 length is 12 residues. The V gene lost 4 bases and the J gene lost 7 bases, with 8 bases spanning the gap. Germline CDR1 GTSNPN, CDR2 SVGIG (reference sequence). The CDR3 DNA reads TGTGCCTGGAACACAGTAAATTCACCCCTCCACTTT. As protein: CAWNTVNSPLHF.

The chain carries TRBV27 and TRBJ1-1, with D perhaps matching TRBD1 (6 bases). V was pared by 6 bases and J by 1 base, with 21 bases between. This CDR3 comprises 17 residues. Germline CDR1 reads MNHEY; CDR2 reads SMNVEV (reference sequence). CDR3 sequence: CASSPKGRGWGNTEAFF. In DNA form, the CDR3 reads TGTGCCAGCAGCCCGAAGGGCAGGGGCTGGGGGAACACTGAAGCTTTCTTT.

The chain uses TRBV11-1 and TRBJ1-1, with 7 nucleotides matching TRBD1. CDR3 size: 13 residues. Per the germline V gene, CDR1 is SGHAT and CDR2 is FQDESV (reference sequence). Unmatched junction bases numbered 4, after V lost 4 bases and J lost 5 bases. The CDR3, as DNA: TGTGCCAGCAGCTCCAGGGGGAGGACTGAAGCTTTCTTT. It codes for CASSSRGRTEAFF.